These 18 T cell receptor beta chains share one sample of origin, sequenced in a study of low-dose radiotherapy and immunotherapy resistance in tumors. TRAV- and TRBV-specific primers primed first-strand cDNA, covering alpha and beta chains. TCRs underwent 20 PCR cycles of amplification with a constant-region primer and V-primer adapter. TCRdb re-analysed the reads in MiXCR, keeping a single row per CDR3 protein. Seen here are approximately 6,300 distinct CDR3 sequences, approximately 78% observed once, and the top ten hold 4.5% to 7.5%. The receptor source for this set is a human donor with advanced metastatic prostate, ovarian, gallbladder or colorectal cancer (not recorded which). This table probably holds off-target reads from a library built for another chain.

This rearrangement joins TRBV20-1 to TRBJ2-3; 7 positions match TRBD2. This CDR3 is 15 amino acids long. CDR1 DFQATT and CDR2 SNEGSKA come from the germline V gene (reference sequence). J was trimmed by 4 bases and V by 3 bases; bases with no gene match: 10. CDR3 coding DNA: TGCAGTGCTAGTTTCGGCGGGAGCGTGCCAGATACGCAGTATTTT. Protein: CSASFGGSVPDTQYF.

The chain carries TRBV6-5 and TRBJ1-2; D perhaps matches TRBD1 (5 bases). CDR3 length equals 13 residues. The V gene's germline CDR1 is MNHEY and CDR2 SVGAGI. The ends were cut back, 3 bases at V and 5 bases at J, with 10 bases in the middle. Here the CDR3 reads CASSYSGTYGYTF. The CDR3 nucleotides are TGTGCCAGCAGTTATTCCGGGACGTATGGCTACACCTTC.

This clonotype was observed a few times. The chain is built from TRBV4-2 and TRBJ2-6, with TRBD2 matching over 8 bases. The CDR3 covers 17 residues. Germline V gene data show CDR1 as LGHNA and CDR2 as YNFKEQ. With V trimmed by 1 base and J by 0 bases, 2 bases remained unmatched. CDR3 sequence: CASSQGTSSSGANVLTF. The CDR3 DNA reads as TGTGCCAGCAGCCAAGGGACTAGCAGCTCTGGGGCCAACGTCCTGACTTTC.

The chain employs TRBV12-3 or TRBV12-4 and TRBJ2-7; unclear D gene. Trimming pared 3 bases from V and 2 bases from J, leaving 2 bases between. The CDR3 is 11 residues long. The CDR3 DNA is TGTGCCAGCAGTTTTGCCTACGAGCAGTACTTC. It specifies CASSFAYEQYF.

The V and J genes are TRBV19 and TRBJ1-6; D gene ambiguous. V was shortened by 6 bases and J by 8 bases, with 17 bases between the two germline ends. Germline V gene lookup returns CDR1 LNHDA and CDR2 SQIVND (reference sequence). The CDR3 loop spans 15 amino acids. CDR3 sequence: CASRTATQSDSPLHF. CDR3 in DNA: TGTGCCAGTAGGACTGCTACACAGAGCGATTCACCCCTCCACTTT.

The V and J genes are TRBV20-1 and TRBJ2-3; D unresolved. The germline V gene has CDR1 DFQATT and CDR2 SNEGSKA (reference sequence). V lost 3 bases and J lost 2, with 21 bases in between. The CDR3 is 17 amino acids. The CDR3 is CSASPISGRANTDTQYF. DNA of the CDR3: TGCAGTGCTAGCCCTATTTCGGGTCGCGCTAACACAGATACGCAGTATTTT.

The chain has TRBV6-2 or TRBV6-3 and TRBJ2-3; TRBD1 matches at 7 bases. J gave up 9 bases and V 0 bases, and 3 bases lay outside the gene matches. Looked up from germline, CDR1 is MNHEY and CDR2 is SVGEGT. CDR3 length: 13 residues. CDR3 protein: CASSYSNRGTQYF. CDR3 sequence (DNA): TGTGCCAGCAGTTACTCAAACAGGGGCACGCAGTATTTT.

This clonotype was seen more than once but under ten times. CDR3 region: CASSEYPPRTGSYNEQFF. The DNA of the CDR3 is TGTGCCAGCAGTGAATACCCCCCCCGGACGGGCTCCTACAATGAGCAGTTCTTC. The rearrangement links TRBV25-1 to TRBJ2-1; no clear D gene. The V gene's germline CDR1 is MGHDK and CDR2 SYGVNS. V was shortened by 0 bases and J by 0 bases, with 15 bases between the two germline ends. This CDR3 contains 18 residues.

The chain has TRBV20-1 and TRBJ2-5; possible D gene TRBD1, 5 bases. The CDR3 contains 11 residues. Germline CDR1 is DFQATT and CDR2 is SNEGSKA (reference sequence). The V gene lost 0 bases and the J gene lost 9 bases, with 8 bases spanning the gap. CDR3 nucleotides: TGCAGTGCTAGAGAACGCAGGGCCCAGTACTTC. Its translation is CSARERRAQYF.

V usage is TRBV12-3 or TRBV12-4 and J usage is TRBJ2-2; 8 nucleotides match TRBD2. This CDR3 is built from 14 residues. The junction had 7 bases not matched to a gene; V was cut back by 6 bases and J by 7 bases. The CDR3 nucleotides read TGTGCCAGCAGCCCCAGCGGGAGAATCGGGGAGCTGTTTTTT. It specifies CASSPSGRIGELFF.

This sequence joins TRBV29-1 and TRBJ1-3, with D maybe TRBD1 (6 bases). V dropped 4 bases and J dropped 0 bases, with 7 bases sitting between them. The CDR3 is 13 residues long. Germline V gene sequence: CDR1 SQVTM, CDR2 ANQGSEA. This chain's CDR3 is CSVGTASGNTIYF. For the CDR3, the DNA is TGCAGCGTTGGGACAGCCTCTGGAAACACCATATATTTT. Full variable domain (outside the CDR3, taken from reference TRBV29-1 and TRBJ1-3): SAVISQKPSRDICQRGTSLTIQCQVDSQVTMMFWYRQQPGQSLTLIATANQGSEATYESGFVIDKFPISRPNLTFSTLTVSNMSPEDSSIYLCSVGTASGNTIYFGEGSWLTVV.

This clonotype was picked up one time. The chain recombines TRBV18 with TRBJ1-1; 12 bases are a match to TRBD1. CDR1 is KGHSH, CDR2 LQKENI, per germline. The CDR3 spans 15 residues. After removal of 6 bases from V and 4 bases from J, the junction contained 6 bases not matched to a gene. The CDR3, as DNA: TGTGCCAGCTCCGAAGGGACAGGGGGCGGCACTGAAGCTTTCTTT. It codes for CASSEGTGGGTEAFF.

The chain is built from TRBV5-1 and TRBJ2-1; possible D gene TRBD2, 5 bases. Germline V gives CDR1 SGHRS, CDR2 YFSETQ. Trimming shortened V by 0 bases and J by 4 bases, and 11 bases separated the two germline ends. The CDR3 contains 15 residues. CDR3 in amino acids: CASSLELGKYNEQFF. In DNA, the CDR3 is TGCGCCAGCAGCTTGGAACTAGGGAAGTACAATGAGCAGTTCTTC.

The V and J genes are TRBV4-1 and TRBJ1-6; a weak D match, TRBD1 (5 bases). CDR3 length: 18 residues. The ends were cut back, 0 bases at V and 8 bases at J, with 20 bases in the middle. Per the germline V gene, CDR1 is MGHRA and CDR2 is YSYEKL. The CDR3 loop is CASSQDVSQGLRYSPLHF. As DNA, the CDR3 is TGCGCCAGCAGCCAAGATGTTTCCCAGGGATTACGTTATTCACCCCTCCACTTT.

This clonotype appeared a few times. The J gene is TRBJ1-1, the V gene TRBV28; D remains ambiguous. The V gene's germline CDR1 is MDHEN and CDR2 SYDVKM. V lost 10 bases, J lost 0 bases, and 3 bases lay in between. This CDR3 has 10 amino acids. In nucleotides, the CDR3 is TGTGCCACCGTGAACACTGAAGCTTTCTTT. Its protein is CATVNTEAFF.

J is TRBJ2-1 and V is TRBV12-2. TRBV12-2 is shown as a pseudogene. The CDR3 extends over 17 amino acids. CDR3 nucleotides: TGTGCAAGTCGCTTAGAGAAGACGTTGAGCTCCTACAATGAGCAGTTCTTC. Translated: CASRLEKTLSSYNEQFF.

This chain links TRBV7-9 with TRBJ2-7; 7 bases align to TRBD1. Germline CDR1 and CDR2: SEHNR and FQNEAQ (reference sequence). CDR3 length equals 15 residues. J gave up 2 bases and V 1 base, and 5 bases lay outside the gene matches. The CDR3 nucleotides read TGTGCCAGCAGCTTAGGACGGGACAGAACCTACGAGCAGTACTTC. It codes for CASSLGRDRTYEQYF.

This chain joins TRBV28 and TRBJ1-6; 12 positions agree with TRBD1. Germline CDR1 MDHEN, CDR2 SYDVKM. Trimming took 10 bases from V and 8 from J; bases not matched to a gene: 6. The CDR3 contains 14 residues. CDR3 residues: CATWDRGLYSPLHF. CDR3 coding DNA: TGTGCCACCTGGGACAGGGGGCTGTATTCACCCCTCCACTTT.